These T cell receptor beta chains were read from a single sample in a study of technical replicates of blood from a few donors. Here immunoSEQ multiplex PCR was the method, and the copy in TCRdb shows in-frame clones only, minus some. The sample yields approximately 14,000 clones, approximately 88% seen once. The sample consisted of PBMCs. The receptor set was obtained from a human donor in good health. Both conserved end residues are part of each CDR3.

J | V | CDR3
TRBJ2-2 | TRBV10-2 | CASMDGRVFTGELFF
TRBJ2-1 | TRBV5-1 | CASTPTLAGGVDEQFF
TRBJ1-2 | TRBV6-6 | CASSPDRNYGYTF
TRBJ2-5 | TRBV5-1 | CASSWRSRETQYF
TRBJ1-5 | TRBV28 | CASSSGGGNQPQHF
TRBJ2-4 | TRBV14 | CASSQDWRDIQYF
TRBJ2-1 | TRBV2 | CASSEGFVEQFF
TRBJ2-5 | TRBV10-3 | CAISARDKGTQYF
TRBJ1-3 | TRBV18 | CASSPSQLAYSGNTIYF
TRBJ2-7 | TRBV29-1 | CSVEDPTGLAGVYEQYF
TRBJ2-5 | TRBV11-2 | CASSEGQANQETQYF
TRBJ1-1 | TRBV30 | CAWSEGGRWIQFMNTEAFF
TRBJ1-1 | TRBV6-6 | CASSYTGTGDTEAFF
TRBJ2-5 | TRBV28 | CASSTRGRETQYF
TRBJ2-1 | TRBV21-1 | CASSSPGTSGRDNNEQFF
TRBJ2-1 | TRBV5-1 | CASSLDIQSSYNEQFF